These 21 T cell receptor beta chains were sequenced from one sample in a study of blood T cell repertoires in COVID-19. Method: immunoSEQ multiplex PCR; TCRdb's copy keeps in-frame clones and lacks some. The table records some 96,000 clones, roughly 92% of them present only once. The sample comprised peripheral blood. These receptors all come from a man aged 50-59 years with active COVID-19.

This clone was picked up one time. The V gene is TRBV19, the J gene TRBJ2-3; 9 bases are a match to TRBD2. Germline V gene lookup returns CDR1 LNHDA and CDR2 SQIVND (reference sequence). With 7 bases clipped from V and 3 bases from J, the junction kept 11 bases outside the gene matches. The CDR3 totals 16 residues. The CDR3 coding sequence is TGTGCCAGTACGGCGACGTCGAGCGGGAGGACAGATACGCAGTATTTT. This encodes CASTATSSGRTDTQYF.

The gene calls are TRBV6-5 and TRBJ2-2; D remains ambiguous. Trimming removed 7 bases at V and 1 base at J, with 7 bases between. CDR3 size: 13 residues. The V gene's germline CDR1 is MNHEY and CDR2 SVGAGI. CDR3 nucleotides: TGTGCCAGCACTGGGCAGAACACCGGGGAGCTGTTTTTT. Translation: CASTGQNTGELFF.

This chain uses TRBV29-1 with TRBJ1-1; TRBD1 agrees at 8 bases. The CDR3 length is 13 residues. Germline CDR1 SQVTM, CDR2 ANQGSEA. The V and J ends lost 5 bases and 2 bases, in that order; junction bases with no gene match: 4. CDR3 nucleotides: TGCAGCGTTATGGACAGGGCTAACACTGAAGCTTTCTTT. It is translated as CSVMDRANTEAFF.

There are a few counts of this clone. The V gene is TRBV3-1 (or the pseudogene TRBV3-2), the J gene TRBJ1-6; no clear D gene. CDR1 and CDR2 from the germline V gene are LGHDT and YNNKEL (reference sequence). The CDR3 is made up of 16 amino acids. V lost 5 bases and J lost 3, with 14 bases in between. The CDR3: CASSNGQAGYNSPLHF. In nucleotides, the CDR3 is TGTGCCAGCAGCAACGGGCAGGCGGGCTATAATTCACCCCTCCACTTT.

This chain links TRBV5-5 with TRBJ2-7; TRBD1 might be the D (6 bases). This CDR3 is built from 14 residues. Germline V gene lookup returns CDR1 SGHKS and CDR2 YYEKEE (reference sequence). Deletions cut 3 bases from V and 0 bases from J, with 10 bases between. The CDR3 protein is CASSWGQSSYEQYV. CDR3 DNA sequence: TGTGCCAGCAGCTGGGGGCAGAGCTCCTACGAGCAGTACGTC.

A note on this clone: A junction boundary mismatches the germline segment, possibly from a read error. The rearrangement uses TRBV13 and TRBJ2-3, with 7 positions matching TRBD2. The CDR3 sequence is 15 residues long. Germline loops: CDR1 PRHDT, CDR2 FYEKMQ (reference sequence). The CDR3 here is CASSLGAGGTDTQYF. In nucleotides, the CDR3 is TGTGCCAGCAGCCTAGGGGCGGGGGGCACAGATACGCAGTATTTT.

The CDR3 loop reads CASRLDAGATQPQHF. The CDR3 coding sequence is TGCGCCAGCAGACTTGACGCAGGGGCTACTCAGCCCCAGCATTTT. This chain connects TRBV5-1 to TRBJ1-5; maybe TRBD1 (6 bases). Trimming left V 5 bases short and J 6 bases short, with 18 bases between. CDR3 length: 15 amino acids. Germline values: CDR1 SGHRS, CDR2 YFSETQ.

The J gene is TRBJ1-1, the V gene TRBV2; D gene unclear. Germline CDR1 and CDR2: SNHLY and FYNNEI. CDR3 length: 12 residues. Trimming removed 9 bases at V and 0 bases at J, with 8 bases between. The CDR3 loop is CARSGLNTEAFF. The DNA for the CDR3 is TGTGCCAGAAGCGGCCTGAACACTGAAGCTTTCTTT.

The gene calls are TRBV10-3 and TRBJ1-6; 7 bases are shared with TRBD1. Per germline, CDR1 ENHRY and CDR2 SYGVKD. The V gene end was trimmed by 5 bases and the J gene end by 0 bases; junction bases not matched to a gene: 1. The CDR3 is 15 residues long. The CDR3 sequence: CAISTGDSYNSPLHF. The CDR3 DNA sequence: TGTGCCATCAGTACAGGGGACTCCTATAATTCACCCCTCCACTTT.

CDR3 in amino acids: CASSILAGSTDTQYF. In DNA, the CDR3 is TGCGCCAGCAGCATACTAGCGGGGAGCACAGATACGCAGTATTTT. The genes are TRBV5-1 and TRBJ2-3; 10 bases line up with TRBD2. Germline CDR1 SGHRS, CDR2 YFSETQ. This CDR3 has 15 residues. After removal of 4 bases from V and 0 bases from J, the junction contained 2 bases not matched to a gene.

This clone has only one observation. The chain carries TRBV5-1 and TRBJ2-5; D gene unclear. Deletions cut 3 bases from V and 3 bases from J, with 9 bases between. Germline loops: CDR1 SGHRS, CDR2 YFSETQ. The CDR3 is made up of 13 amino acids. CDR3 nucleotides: TGCGCCAGCAGCTCTGACGGAGAAGAGACCCAGTACTTC. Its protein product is CASSSDGEETQYF.

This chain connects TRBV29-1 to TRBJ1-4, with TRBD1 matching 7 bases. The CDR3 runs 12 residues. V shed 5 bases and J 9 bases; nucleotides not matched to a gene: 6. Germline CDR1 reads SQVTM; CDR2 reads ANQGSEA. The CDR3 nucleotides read TGCAGCGTTTCAGGACAGGAGCAAAAACTGTTTTTT. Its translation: CSVSGQEQKLFF.

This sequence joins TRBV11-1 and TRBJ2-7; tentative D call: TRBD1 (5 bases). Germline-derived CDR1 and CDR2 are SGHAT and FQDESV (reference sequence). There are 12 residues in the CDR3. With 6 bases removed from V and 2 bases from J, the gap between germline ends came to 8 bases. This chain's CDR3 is CASRDSPYEQYF. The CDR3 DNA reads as TGTGCCAGCAGAGACAGTCCCTACGAGCAGTACTTC.

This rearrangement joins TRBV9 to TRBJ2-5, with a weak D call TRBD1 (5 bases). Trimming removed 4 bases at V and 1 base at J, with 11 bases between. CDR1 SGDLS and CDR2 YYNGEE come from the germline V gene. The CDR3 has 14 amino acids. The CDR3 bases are TGTGCCAGCAGCCCCCTAACAGGCCAAGAGACCCAGTACTTC. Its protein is CASSPLTGQETQYF.

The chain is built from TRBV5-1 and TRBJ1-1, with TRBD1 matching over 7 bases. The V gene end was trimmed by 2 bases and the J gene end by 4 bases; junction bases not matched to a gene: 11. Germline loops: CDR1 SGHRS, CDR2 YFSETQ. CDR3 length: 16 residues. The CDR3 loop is CASSFDRVEVSTEAFF. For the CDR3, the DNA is TGCGCCAGCAGCTTCGACAGGGTCGAGGTGAGCACTGAAGCTTTCTTT. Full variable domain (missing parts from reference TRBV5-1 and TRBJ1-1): KAGVTQTPRYLIKTRGQQVTLSCSPISGHRSVSWYQQTPGQGLQFLFEYFSETQRNKGNFPGRFSGRQFSNSRSEMNVSTLELGDSALYLCASSFDRVEVSTEAFFGQGTRLTVV.

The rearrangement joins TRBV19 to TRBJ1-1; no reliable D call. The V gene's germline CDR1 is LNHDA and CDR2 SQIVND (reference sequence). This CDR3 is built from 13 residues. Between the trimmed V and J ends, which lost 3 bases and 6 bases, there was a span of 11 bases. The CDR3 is CASSIGPLAEAFF. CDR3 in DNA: TGTGCCAGTAGTATTGGCCCTTTGGCTGAAGCTTTCTTT.

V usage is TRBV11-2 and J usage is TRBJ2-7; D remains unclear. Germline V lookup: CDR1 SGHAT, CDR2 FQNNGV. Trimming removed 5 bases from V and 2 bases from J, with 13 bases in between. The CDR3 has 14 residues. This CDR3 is CASSRPLAPYEQYF. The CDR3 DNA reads TGTGCCAGCAGCCGCCCATTGGCTCCCTACGAGCAGTACTTC.

CDR3: CASSFSQAATNEKLFF. The CDR3 region has the DNA TGTGCCAGCAGCTTTTCTCAGGCCGCAACTAATGAAAAACTGTTTTTT. The chain carries TRBV7-9 and TRBJ1-4; D not resolved. This CDR3 has 16 residues. The germline V and J ends were trimmed by 3 bases and 0 bases, with 11 bases remaining between them. Germline CDR1 and CDR2: SEHNR and FQNEAQ (reference sequence).

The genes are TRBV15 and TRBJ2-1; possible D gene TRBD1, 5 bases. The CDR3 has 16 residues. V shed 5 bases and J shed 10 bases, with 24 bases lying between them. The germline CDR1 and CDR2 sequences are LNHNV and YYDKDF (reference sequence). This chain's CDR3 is CATSPKGELPPVEQFF. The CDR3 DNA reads TGTGCCACCAGCCCCAAAGGGGAACTTCCCCCAGTGGAGCAGTTCTTC.

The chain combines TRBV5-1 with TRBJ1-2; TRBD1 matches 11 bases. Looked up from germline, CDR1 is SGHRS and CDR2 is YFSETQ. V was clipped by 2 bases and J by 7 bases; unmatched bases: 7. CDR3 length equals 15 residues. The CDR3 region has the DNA TGCGCCAGCAGCTTAACCGGGACAGGGGGGGTTGGCTACACCTTC. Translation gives CASSLTGTGGVGYTF.

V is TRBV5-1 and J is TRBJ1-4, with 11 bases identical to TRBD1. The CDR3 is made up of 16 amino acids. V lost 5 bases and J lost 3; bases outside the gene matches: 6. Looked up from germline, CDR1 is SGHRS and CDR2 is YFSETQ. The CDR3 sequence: CASRRGQGASNEKLFF. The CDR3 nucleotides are TGCGCCAGCAGACGCGGACAGGGGGCGTCTAATGAAAAACTGTTTTTT.